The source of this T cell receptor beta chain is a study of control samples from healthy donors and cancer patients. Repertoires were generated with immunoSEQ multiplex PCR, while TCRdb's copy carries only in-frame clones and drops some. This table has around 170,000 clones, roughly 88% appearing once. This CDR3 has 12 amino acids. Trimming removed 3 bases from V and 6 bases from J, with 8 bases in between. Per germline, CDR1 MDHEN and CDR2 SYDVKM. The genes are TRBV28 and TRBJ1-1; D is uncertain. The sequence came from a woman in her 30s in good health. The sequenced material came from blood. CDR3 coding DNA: TGTGCCAGCAGTTTCCCCGGGGCTGAAGCTTTCTTT. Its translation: CASSFPGAEAFF.